The T cell receptor (beta chain) under discussion was sequenced for a study of T cell responses to AZD1222 COVID-19 vaccine. Measured with immunoSEQ multiplex PCR; TCRdb has only the in-frame clones, and not every one. The sample lists about 190,000 clones, around 92% occurring once. Trimming pared 8 bases from V and 9 bases from J, leaving 20 bases between. Germline V gives CDR1 ENHRY, CDR2 SYGVKD. CDR3 length equals 14 residues. V and J are TRBV10-3 and TRBJ2-4; D call uncertain. The origin of this receptor is an adult in good health. Sequencing was performed on peripheral blood, taken on day 0 of AZD1222 vaccination. The CDR3 spells CAIGRAGESVIQYF. In nucleotides, the CDR3 is TGTGCCATCGGCCGGGCAGGAGAATCAGTCATTCAGTACTTC.